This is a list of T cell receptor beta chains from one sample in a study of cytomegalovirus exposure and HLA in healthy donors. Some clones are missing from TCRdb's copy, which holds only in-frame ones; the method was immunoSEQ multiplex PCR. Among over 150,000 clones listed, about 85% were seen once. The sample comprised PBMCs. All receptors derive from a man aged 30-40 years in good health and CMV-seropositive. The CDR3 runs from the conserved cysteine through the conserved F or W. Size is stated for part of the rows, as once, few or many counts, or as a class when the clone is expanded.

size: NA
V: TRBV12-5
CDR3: CASGFGRGDNEQFF

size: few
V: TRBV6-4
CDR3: CASSDSLADYNEQFF

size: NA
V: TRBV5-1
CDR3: CASSLSGVSNEKLFF

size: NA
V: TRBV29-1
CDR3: CSVDLGGGELFF

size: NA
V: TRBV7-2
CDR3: CASSGWWPSGAIPMDEQFF

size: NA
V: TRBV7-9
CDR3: CASSFKASGYSYNEQFF

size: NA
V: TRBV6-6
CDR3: CASSSTGGSAKPQHF

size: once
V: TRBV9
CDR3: CASSPRARTTLSEGRYEQFF

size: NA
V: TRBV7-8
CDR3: CASSFHLANDEQFF

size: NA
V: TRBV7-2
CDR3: CASRPRTGPSTQETQYF

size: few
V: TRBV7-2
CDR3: CASSLAQGVEQYF

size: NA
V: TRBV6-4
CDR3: CASSPERSRTDTQYF

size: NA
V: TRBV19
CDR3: CASTLTGGWTEAFF

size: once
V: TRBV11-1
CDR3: CASSLNQGGETQYF

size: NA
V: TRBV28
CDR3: CASSSASGSPQGRDTQYF

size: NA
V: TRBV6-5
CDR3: CASSSGTSFRNEQFF

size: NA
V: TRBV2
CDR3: CASSERETQYF

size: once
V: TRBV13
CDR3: CASSLGRGVADTQYF

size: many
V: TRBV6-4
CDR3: CASSERETDTQYF

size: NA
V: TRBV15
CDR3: CATSRLPRLAKNIQYF

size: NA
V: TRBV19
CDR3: CASSIVSGTYNEQFF

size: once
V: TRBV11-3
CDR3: CASSPQRLAGQETQYF

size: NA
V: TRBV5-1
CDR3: CASSLYKSNTEAFF

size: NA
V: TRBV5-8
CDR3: CASSLGSYTDTQYF

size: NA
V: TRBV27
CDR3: CASSLGAHQPQHF

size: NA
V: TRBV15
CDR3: CATSRDRASGTYEQYF

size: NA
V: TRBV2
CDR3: CASCLRGDFYEQYF

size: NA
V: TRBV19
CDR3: CASGNTGYNQPQHF

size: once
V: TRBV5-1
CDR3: CASSYTGDPPFGYTF

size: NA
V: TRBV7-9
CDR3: CASSLIGQGNYGYTF

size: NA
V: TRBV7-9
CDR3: CASSFGPGGYNEQFF

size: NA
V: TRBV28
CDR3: CASSLDRGGTDTQYF

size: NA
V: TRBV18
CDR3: CASSPGTSGSGEQFF

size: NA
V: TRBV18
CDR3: CASSLQNGLNTGELFF

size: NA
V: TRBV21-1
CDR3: CASSNTLDRDTYEQYF

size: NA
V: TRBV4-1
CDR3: CASSRRPGQGAHEQYF

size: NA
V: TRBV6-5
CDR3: CASSPRGNTEAFF

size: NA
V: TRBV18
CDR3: CASSPSSGKIHEQYF

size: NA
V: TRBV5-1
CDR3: CASRTTSGSAGELFF

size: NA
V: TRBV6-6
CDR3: CASSYLGGNTEAFF

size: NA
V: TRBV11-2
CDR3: CASSLAGGAYNEQFF

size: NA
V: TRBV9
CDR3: CASSVGLARAGELFF

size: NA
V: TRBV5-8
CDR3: CASSIYRGTDTQYF

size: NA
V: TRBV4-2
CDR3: CASSPGGPTDTQYF